This entry lists 3 T cell receptor beta chains sequenced from one sample in a study of blood T cell repertoires in COVID-19. The method was immunoSEQ multiplex PCR; TCRdb's version includes in-frame clones alone and lacks a portion of them. The data hold about 170,000 clones, with approximately 86% observed a single time. What was sequenced was peripheral blood. The receptors stem from an elderly woman in a cohort sampled during active or convalescent COVID-19.

V usage is TRBV6-2 or TRBV6-3 and J usage is TRBJ1-5; 7 positions match TRBD1. This CDR3 is built from 15 residues. V shed 5 bases and J 2 bases; nucleotides not matched to a gene: 6. Germline loops: CDR1 MNHEY, CDR2 SVGEGT. In DNA form, the CDR3 reads TGTGCCAGCAGTAAGACAGGGAAGGGCAATCAGCCCCAGCATTTT. It specifies CASSKTGKGNQPQHF.

This chain links TRBV15 with TRBJ1-2, with 7 bases lining up with TRBD1. This CDR3 is 15 amino acids long. The germline V gene encodes CDR1 LNHNV and CDR2 YYDKDF (reference sequence). J was trimmed by 8 bases and V by 2 bases; bases with no gene match: 11. CDR3 amino acids: CATSRSTGLIGGYTF. Here the CDR3 DNA reads TGTGCCACCAGCAGATCGACAGGGCTTATTGGCGGCTACACCTTC.

This clone was picked up one time. The V call is TRBV18, the J call TRBJ1-6; D gene unclear. From germline, CDR1 is KGHSH and CDR2 LQKENI. The ends were cut back, 3 bases at V and 2 bases at J, with 8 bases in the middle. This CDR3 region has 15 residues. CDR3 sequence: CASSPSRTYNSPLHF. Written as DNA, the CDR3 is TGTGCCAGCTCACCCTCTAGGACCTATAATTCACCCCTCCACTTT. Combining the CDR3 with reference TRBV18 and TRBJ1-6 gives the whole variable domain NAGVMQNPRHLVRRRGQEARLRCSPMKGHSHVYWYRQLPEEGLKFMVYLQKENIIDESGMPKERFSAEFPKEGPSILRIQQVVRGDSAAYFCASSPSRTYNSPLHFGNGTRLTVT.